The source of this T cell receptor (beta chain) is a study of T cell responses to AZD1222 COVID-19 vaccine. Study outcomes and limitations: Close to half of spike-specific TCRs reportedly recognize unmutated variant regions. There were repertoire samples only from the period after the peak T cell response. The CD4 TCRs associated with vaccination extended across spike and predominated at 160-218 and 743-854.

The CDR3 totals 17 residues. Germline V gene sequence: CDR1 MDHEN, CDR2 SYDVKM. V dropped 5 bases and J dropped 2 bases, with 22 bases sitting between them. A single count supports this clone. Its target is not known. Clones were read by immunoSEQ multiplex PCR, and TCRdb kept only the in-frame ones, dropping some. The sample shows 160,000 or so clones, approximately 86% of them seen only once. The sequence came from an adult who had recovered from COVID-19. Sequencing used peripheral blood, obtained after recovery from COVID-19. V and J are TRBV28 and TRBJ2-7, with TRBD2 as a possible D gene (7 bases). In DNA, the CDR3 is TGTGCCAGCAGTCTCCCGGGGGCGGGAGTGGTACCCTACGAGCAGTACTTC. It codes for CASSLPGAGVVPYEQYF.